The 7 T cell receptor beta chains below were found in one sample sequenced in a study of shared clonotypes between healthy human individuals. Method: immunoSEQ multiplex PCR; TCRdb's copy keeps in-frame clones and lacks some. Of 800,000 to 1,200,000 clones in the sample, around three quarters are singletons; the top ten hold approximately 0.56%. The sequencing sample was made of memory CD4+ T cells from PBMCs. Noted subset: CD45RA-negative fraction. These receptors all stem from a man between 18 and 29 years old in good health. Some clones in this sample may be carry-over from other donors' samples.

This sequence joins TRBV4-2 and TRBJ1-3; D gene ambiguous. Germline CDR1 is LGHNA and CDR2 is YNFKEQ. V was pared by 0 bases and J by 3 bases, with 9 bases between. The CDR3 spans 15 residues. The CDR3 DNA follows: TGTGCCAGCAGCCAAGAGGGAGGGTTTGGAAACACCATATATTTT. Its protein product is CASSQEGGFGNTIYF.

This clone was seen only once. The CDR3 loop reads CASSLARQGDGYTF. The CDR3 nucleotides are TGTGCCAGCAGTTTAGCAAGACAGGGTGATGGCTACACCTTC. This chain joins TRBV28 and TRBJ1-2; 7 bases are a match to TRBD1. Trimming removed 2 bases from V and 6 bases from J; junction bases left unmatched: 6. The germline V gene has CDR1 MDHEN and CDR2 SYDVKM. The CDR3 extends over 14 amino acids.

This chain links TRBV7-3 with TRBJ2-1; 12 bases match TRBD2. The V and J ends lost 0 bases and 8 bases, in that order; junction bases with no gene match: 5. CDR1 is SGHTA and CDR2 is FQGTGA in the germline V gene. The CDR3 loop spans 16 amino acids. The CDR3 reads CASSLTGLAGGYEQFF. CDR3 coding DNA: TGTGCCAGCAGCTTAACCGGGCTAGCGGGAGGGTATGAGCAGTTCTTC.

V usage is TRBV7-6 and J usage is TRBJ2-2; D call uncertain. Germline lookup yields CDR1 SGHVS and CDR2 FNYEAQ. V lost 5 bases to trimming and J lost 6 bases, with 13 bases between them. The CDR3 covers 14 residues. The DNA of the CDR3 is TGTGCCAGCAGCCATTACCGGAATCCCGGGGAGCTGTTTTTT. Protein product: CASSHYRNPGELFF.

In its sample, this clone was seen once. CDR3 residues: CASRLNSGANVLTF. DNA of the CDR3: TGTGCCAGCAGACTAAACTCTGGGGCCAACGTCCTGACTTTC. The rearrangement uses TRBV6-5 and TRBJ2-6; D unclear. Germline V gene lookup returns CDR1 MNHEY and CDR2 SVGAGI. V was clipped by 6 bases and J by 0 bases, with 6 bases between them. The CDR3 consists of 14 residues.

V gene TRBV5-1 combines with J gene TRBJ2-3, with D maybe TRBD1 (5 bases). Germline V CDR1 and CDR2: SGHRS, YFSETQ. V was trimmed by 1 base and J by 4 bases, leaving 10 bases between them. The CDR3 is 14 amino acids. Here the CDR3 reads CASSLLGVADTQYF. CDR3 nucleotide sequence: TGCGCCAGCAGCTTGCTAGGGGTAGCAGATACGCAGTATTTT.

The V call is TRBV27, the J call TRBJ1-1, with 8 bases identical to TRBD1. Germline V lookup: CDR1 MNHEY, CDR2 SMNVEV (reference sequence). CDR3 size: 14 residues. V was pared by 3 bases and J by 4 bases, with 4 bases of the junction left unmatched. CDR3 in DNA: TGTGCCAGCAGTTTCGGACAGGGAGGCACTGAAGCTTTCTTT. Protein: CASSFGQGGTEAFF.